Each of the 21 T cell receptor beta chains below was sequenced from the same sample in a study of Ad26.COV2.S vaccination and SARS-CoV-2 variants. Treatment: around 19 received Ad26.COV2.S at low or high dose, single or two shots; roughly five received placebo; per-sample allocation not given. Day 63 following the first vaccine or placebo injection was when the samples were taken. Using immunoSEQ multiplex PCR, the repertoire was profiled, and TCRdb retains in-frame clones only, with some absent. The profile shows 350,000 to 450,000 clones, 83% of them singletons. The input for sequencing was peripheral blood, taken in a trial of Ad26.COV2.S vaccine versus placebo. The receptors stem from a person between 18 and 59 years old who received the Ad26.COV2.S COVID-19 vaccine or a placebo.

The chain is built from TRBV7-9 and TRBJ1-1; no definite D call. This CDR3 region has 14 residues. Per the germline V gene, CDR1 is SEHNR and CDR2 is FQNEAQ (reference sequence). V was pared by 2 bases and J by 1 base, with 8 bases between. The CDR3 here is CASSLRSQNTEAFF. DNA for the CDR3: TGTGCCAGCAGCTTAAGGTCACAGAACACTGAAGCTTTCTTT.

This chain links TRBV20-1 with TRBJ2-1; D may be TRBD2 (6 bases). There are 11 residues in the CDR3. Germline V gene data show CDR1 as DFQATT and CDR2 as SNEGSKA (reference sequence). V gave up 6 bases and J gave up 10 bases, with 13 bases separating them. The CDR3 DNA sequence: TGCAGTGCCCGGGGGATGGGCGAGCAGTTCTTC. This gives the protein CSARGMGEQFF.

V and J are TRBV4-2 and TRBJ2-4, with D possibly matching TRBD2 (5 bases). The germline V and J ends were trimmed by 8 bases and 4 bases, with 9 bases remaining between them. The CDR3 loop spans 12 amino acids. Germline assignment: CDR1 LGHNA and CDR2 YNFKEQ. CDR3 DNA sequence: TGTGCCAGCCGCGGGCTAAAAAACATTCAGTACTTC. The encoded protein is CASRGLKNIQYF.

The chain has TRBV4-2 and TRBJ1-2; TRBD1 matches at 8 bases. CDR3 size: 14 residues. Germline CDR1 is LGHNA and CDR2 is YNFKEQ. V lost 0 bases to trimming and J lost 4 bases; unmatched junction nucleotides: 1. CDR3 loop: CASSQDGTGYGYTF. The CDR3 region has the DNA TGTGCCAGCAGCCAAGATGGGACAGGCTATGGCTACACCTTC.

The chain uses TRBV30 and TRBJ2-7; weak D call: TRBD2 (6 bases). The CDR3 is 12 amino acids. Trimming shortened V by 6 bases and J by 3 bases, and 12 bases separated the two germline ends. Germline loops: CDR1 GTSNPN, CDR2 SVGIG (reference sequence). The DNA for the CDR3 is TGTGCCTGCCAGGGAGGCTTCTACGAGCAGTACTTC. Encoded protein: CACQGGFYEQYF.

The chain carries TRBV11-2 and TRBJ2-2; 7 bases align to TRBD2. Germline CDR1 reads SGHAT; CDR2 reads FQNNGV. The CDR3 covers 15 residues. Losses at the gene ends were 5 bases for V and 0 bases for J; bases not matched to a gene: 3. CDR3 DNA sequence: TGTGCCAGCAGCCTAGCGGCTGCGAACACCGGGGAGCTGTTTTTT. This sequence encodes CASSLAAANTGELFF.

This chain links TRBV19 with TRBJ2-1; 9 bases are shared with TRBD2. CDR1 LNHDA and CDR2 SQIVND come from the germline V gene (reference sequence). J lost 3 bases, V lost 4 bases, and 4 bases had no gene match. CDR3 length: 15 residues. The CDR3 reads CASSRVAGVYNEQFF. As DNA, the CDR3 is TGTGCCAGTAGTAGAGTAGCGGGAGTCTACAATGAGCAGTTCTTC.

The V gene is TRBV6-2 or TRBV6-3, the J gene TRBJ2-5; D gene uncertain. Trimming stripped 5 bases from V and 4 bases from J, with 8 bases between. Germline lookup yields CDR1 MNHEY and CDR2 SVGEGT. The CDR3 loop spans 12 amino acids. The CDR3 nucleotides are TGTGCCAGCAGTCAGAGTCGAGAGACCCAGTACTTC. It codes for CASSQSRETQYF.

The chain recombines TRBV5-5 with TRBJ1-2; tentatively, D is TRBD1 (5 bases). V gave up 5 bases and J gave up 0 bases, with 11 bases separating them. This CDR3 region has 14 residues. Germline CDR1 and CDR2: SGHKS and YYEKEE (reference sequence). CDR3 coding DNA: TGTGCCAGCAGATCCGGGACGGCTAACTATGGCTACACCTTC. It yields the protein CASRSGTANYGYTF.

The CDR3 region has the DNA TGTGCCAGCAGCGTACTTGGGGTCCCTAATGAAAAACTGTTTTTT. Its translation: CASSVLGVPNEKLFF. The V call is TRBV9, the J call TRBJ1-4; D is undetermined. Per germline, CDR1 SGDLS and CDR2 YYNGEE. With 1 base removed from V and 3 bases from J, the gap between germline ends came to 10 bases. The CDR3 runs to 15 residues.

The chain employs TRBV7-9 and TRBJ2-2; D possibly corresponds to TRBD2 (7 bases). Between the trimmed V and J ends, which lost 11 bases and 2 bases, there was a span of 15 bases. The germline gives CDR1 SEHNR, CDR2 FQNEAQ (reference sequence). The CDR3 has 14 residues. In DNA, the CDR3 is TGTGCCCTGTTGGGGGGGCTCAACACCGGGGAGCTGTTTTTT. This codes for CALLGGLNTGELFF.

J is TRBJ2-7 and V is TRBV11-2, with a possible D match to TRBD2 (6 bases). Trimming stripped 3 bases from V and 6 bases from J, with 18 bases between. The CDR3 has 15 amino acids. Germline CDR1 SGHAT, CDR2 FQNNGV. This chain's CDR3 is CASSFGASVLGEQYF. CDR3 in DNA: TGTGCCAGCAGCTTTGGGGCTAGCGTCCTAGGCGAGCAGTACTTC.

The chain recombines TRBV5-6 with TRBJ2-7; possibly TRBD2 for D (5 bases). The CDR3 spans 14 residues. Trimming removed 2 bases at V and 9 bases at J, with 18 bases between. Germline V gives CDR1 SGHDT, CDR2 YYEEEE. The DNA for the CDR3 is TGTGCCAGCAGCTTAAGAGGGTATACAAGAGGGCAGTACTTC. This gives the protein CASSLRGYTRGQYF. Looking up the rest from reference TRBV5-6 and TRBJ2-7 gives the full variable domain: DAGVTQSPTHLIKTRGQQVTLRCSPKSGHDTVSWYQQALGQGPQFIFQYYEEEERQRGNFPDRFSGHQFPNYSSELNVNALLLGDSALYLCASSLRGYTRGQYFGPGTRLTVT.

The sample holds a few counts of this clone. The chain employs TRBV25-1 and TRBJ2-7, with 13 bases matching TRBD2. After removal of 6 bases from V and 3 bases from J, the junction contained 2 bases not matched to a gene. Per germline, CDR1 MGHDK and CDR2 SYGVNS. The CDR3 is 14 residues long. Here the CDR3 DNA reads TGTGCCAGCAGACTAGCGGGAGGGGGCTACGAGCAGTACTTC. Encoded protein: CASRLAGGGYEQYF.

Only one count was recorded for this clone. This chain connects TRBV30 to TRBJ1-1; D unclear. Trimming cost V 0 bases and J 4 bases, with 9 bases left between them. The CDR3 spans 13 residues. Germline V CDR1 and CDR2: GTSNPN, SVGIG (reference sequence). The CDR3 spells CAWSVGSATEAFF. CDR3 coding DNA: TGTGCCTGGAGTGTAGGGTCGGCCACTGAAGCTTTCTTT. The full variable domain, completed using reference TRBV30 and TRBJ1-1, is SQTIHQWPATLVQPVGSPLSLECTVEGTSNPNLYWYRQAAGRGLQLLFYSVGIGQISSEVPQNLSASRPQDRQFILSSKKLLLSDSGFYLCAWSVGSATEAFFGQGTRLTVV.

The chain joins TRBV12-3 or TRBV12-4 to TRBJ2-3, with no clear D. V lost 5 bases and J 6 bases, leaving 9 bases between the germline ends. The CDR3 runs to 12 residues. The CDR3 reads CASSPGSDTQYF. DNA of the CDR3: TGTGCCAGCAGTCCGGGTTCGGATACGCAGTATTTT.

J is TRBJ2-5 and V is TRBV4-1; D gene uncertain. Germline lookup yields CDR1 MGHRA and CDR2 YSYEKL. The CDR3 has 15 amino acids. V shed 2 bases and J shed 3 bases, with 13 bases lying between them. CDR3 sequence (DNA): TGCGCCAGCAGCCAATTATTCGCCCGAAAAGAGACCCAGTACTTC. It codes for CASSQLFARKETQYF.

The chain couples TRBV5-4 to TRBJ1-2; 7 bases line up with TRBD1. V shed 3 bases, J shed 8 bases, and the junction held 10 bases outside the gene matches. This CDR3 is 14 amino acids long. Germline CDR1 reads SGHNT; CDR2 reads YYREEE (reference sequence). The CDR3 region has the DNA TGTGCCAGCAGCTCTCCGACAGGGCTGGGAGGCTACACCTTC. Translating gives CASSSPTGLGGYTF.

This clone was counted only a few times. The chain combines TRBV5-6 with TRBJ1-6; unclear D gene. V lost 0 bases and J 6 bases, leaving 16 bases between the germline ends. Germline V gene sequence: CDR1 SGHDT, CDR2 YYEEEE. The CDR3 runs to 17 residues. CDR3 amino acids: CASSLGPGIVRNSPLHF. The CDR3 coding sequence is TGTGCCAGCAGCTTGGGGCCGGGGATAGTGCGTAATTCACCCCTCCACTTT.

V usage is TRBV5-1 and J usage is TRBJ1-4, with D perhaps TRBD1 (5 bases). The CDR3 runs 13 residues. Germline assignment: CDR1 SGHRS and CDR2 YFSETQ. Trimming shortened V by 4 bases and J by 7 bases, and 11 bases separated the two germline ends. The CDR3 DNA reads TGCGCCAGCAGCCCCGGGACCCTTGAAAAACTGTTTTTT. Its protein is CASSPGTLEKLFF.

The CDR3 region is CASSLEQGFFYEQYF. The DNA of the CDR3 is TGTGCCAGCAGCTTAGAACAGGGTTTTTTTTACGAGCAGTACTTC. The rearrangement links TRBV7-2 to TRBJ2-7; weak D call: TRBD1 (6 bases). This CDR3 region has 15 residues. Germline V CDR1 and CDR2: SGHTA, FQGNSA. The V end was cut by 1 base, the J end by 4 bases, with 14 bases between.